This TCR beta chain derives from a study of T cells after yellow fever vaccination. This clonotype occurred a few times. Conversion of TCR transcripts into cDNA relied on 5'RACE template switching, which added a universal primer site and UMIs. TCRdb called the 5' RACE reads again in MiXCR, with one record for every CDR3 protein. The sample includes some 350,000 distinct CDR3 sequences, roughly 6.1% of them seen just once. The germline V gene encodes CDR1 MNHEY and CDR2 SVGAGI. The CDR3 extends over 18 amino acids. The V end lost 5 bases, the J end lost 0 bases, and 17 bases lay between the germline ends.

Sequencing was performed on PBMCs, taken 5 days after the yellow fever booster vaccination. The rearrangement uses TRBV6-5 and TRBJ2-6, with D tentatively TRBD1 (5 bases). This clonotype originated in a man in his thirties or forties who received the YFV17D yellow fever vaccine. Here the CDR3 reads CASSNKDILSSGANVLTF. The CDR3 DNA sequence: TGTGCCAGCAGTAATAAGGACATCCTCAGCTCTGGGGCCAACGTCCTGACTTTC.